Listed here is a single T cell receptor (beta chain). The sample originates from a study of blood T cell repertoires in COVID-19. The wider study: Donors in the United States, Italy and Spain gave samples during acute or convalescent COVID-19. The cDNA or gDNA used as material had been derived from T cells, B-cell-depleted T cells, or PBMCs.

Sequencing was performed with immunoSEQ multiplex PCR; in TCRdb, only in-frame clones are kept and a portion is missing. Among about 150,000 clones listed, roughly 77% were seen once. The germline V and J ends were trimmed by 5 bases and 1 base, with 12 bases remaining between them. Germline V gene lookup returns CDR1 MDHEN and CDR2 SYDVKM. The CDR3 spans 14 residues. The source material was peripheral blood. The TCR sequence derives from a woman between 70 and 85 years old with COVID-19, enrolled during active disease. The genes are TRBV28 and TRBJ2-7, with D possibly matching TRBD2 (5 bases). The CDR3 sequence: CASSPYTRSYEQYF. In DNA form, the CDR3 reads TGTGCCAGCAGTCCGTACACTAGATCCTACGAGCAGTACTTC.